This T cell receptor beta chain was found in a study of blood T cell repertoires in COVID-19. The CDR3 spans 15 residues. V trimming: 7 bases; J trimming: 3 bases; junction bases outside the gene matches: 7. Germline CDR1 is LNHNV and CDR2 is YYDKDF (reference sequence). The table came from immunoSEQ multiplex PCR; TCRdb's copy has only in-frame clones and leaves some out. The sample has around 120,000 clones, around 80% seen once. The origin of this receptor is a man aged 65-85 years with active or convalescent COVID-19. The material sequenced was peripheral blood. The chain combines TRBV15 with TRBJ2-1; the match to TRBD2 covers 9 bases. CDR3 DNA sequence: TGTGCCACCAAATCAGCACTAGCGGGCTACAATGAGCAGTTCTTC. It encodes CATKSALAGYNEQFF.